The 11 T cell receptor beta chains reported below all come from one sample, sequenced in a study of blood T cells in healthy people across ages. Alongside a J-beta primer mix, a sample-barcoded 5' primer served in a second PCR lasting 7 to 11 cycles. Each CDR3 protein is one row after TCRdb ran MiXCR on the 5' RACE reads. The table shows about 290,000 distinct CDR3 sequences, with 27% occurring only once. The sequenced sample consisted of blood. These receptors were obtained from a woman aged 70-85 years in good health.

The chain has TRBV2 and TRBJ2-5; D gene uncertain. This CDR3 spans 15 amino acids. The V end was cut by 5 bases, the J end by 3 bases, with 16 bases between. Germline CDR1 SNHLY, CDR2 FYNNEI. DNA for the CDR3: TGTGCCAGCAGTCCGGTACAGAGCCTAAAAGAGACCCAGTACTTC. It is translated as CASSPVQSLKETQYF.

This clonotype appeared a few times. The chain couples TRBV7-9 to TRBJ2-3, with 8 bases matching TRBD2. The CDR3 covers 17 residues. V dropped 5 bases and J dropped 0; count of bases not matched to a gene: 10. Germline V CDR1 and CDR2: SEHNR, FQNEAQ (reference sequence). The CDR3 region has the DNA TGTGCCAGCAGCCGTGGAGGCGGGGGGTATAGCACAGATACGCAGTATTTT. This gives the protein CASSRGGGGYSTDTQYF.

The chain uses TRBV20-1 and TRBJ1-2; D remains unclear. Germline CDR1 reads DFQATT; CDR2 reads SNEGSKA (reference sequence). V was trimmed by 1 base and J by 7 bases, leaving 13 bases between them. The length of the CDR3 is 13 residues. CDR3 nucleotide sequence: TGCAGTGCTAGAGCTGACGGGAAGGGTGGCTACACCTTC. This translates into CSARADGKGGYTF.

V and J are TRBV6-1 and TRBJ2-5; possibly TRBD1 or TRBD2 for D (5 bases each). V lost 10 bases, J lost 3 bases, and 15 bases lay in between. The CDR3 length is 13 residues. Germline V gene lookup returns CDR1 MNHNS and CDR2 SASEGT. The CDR3 sequence: CAITRDGEETQYF. The DNA for the CDR3 is TGTGCCATTACTAGGGACGGAGAAGAGACCCAGTACTTC.

This clonotype was observed a few times. J is TRBJ2-2 and V is TRBV11-2; 7 bases agree with TRBD2. This CDR3 has 14 residues. In germline, CDR1 is SGHAT, CDR2 FQNNGV. After removal of 6 bases from V and 6 bases from J, the junction contained 7 bases not matched to a gene. CDR3 sequence (DNA): TGTGCCAGCAGACCTGGACTAGTTCCCGGGGAGCTGTTTTTT. Amino acids: CASRPGLVPGELFF.

This chain uses TRBV5-1 with TRBJ2-2; TRBD1 matches 7 bases. This CDR3 comprises 16 residues. Germline V CDR1 and CDR2: SGHRS, YFSETQ. Losses at the gene ends were 2 bases for V and 6 bases for J; bases not matched to a gene: 10. The CDR3 sequence: CASSLSQGIEAGELFF. CDR3 coding DNA: TGCGCCAGCAGCTTATCACAGGGGATAGAAGCCGGGGAGCTGTTTTTT.

The chain combines TRBV20-1 with TRBJ2-3; unclear D gene. The germline CDR1 and CDR2 sequences are DFQATT and SNEGSKA (reference sequence). V lost 3 bases and J 3 bases, leaving 7 bases between the germline ends. This CDR3 has 12 residues. The CDR3 DNA reads TGCAGTGCTAGCTACGGTACAGATACGCAGTATTTT. It specifies CSASYGTDTQYF.

This clonotype showed up just a few times. This chain links TRBV11-2 with TRBJ2-1; 10 bases align to TRBD2. The CDR3 extends over 16 amino acids. Germline CDR1 SGHAT, CDR2 FQNNGV. V shed 0 bases and J 9 bases; nucleotides not matched to a gene: 8. The CDR3 DNA is TGTGCCAGCAGCTTAGAACCAGCGGGAGGGCCTTTTGAGCAGTTCTTC. Its protein product is CASSLEPAGGPFEQFF.

As for this clonotype: One end of the junction varies from germline; a read error may be responsible. This rearrangement joins TRBV20-1 to TRBJ2-1; D might be TRBD2 (5 bases). In germline, CDR1 is DFQATT, CDR2 SNEGSKA (reference sequence). This CDR3 contains 16 residues. The CDR3, as DNA: TGCAGTGCTAGAGATGTCGAGGGATACTCCGACAATGAGCAGTTCTTC. It specifies CSARDVEGYSDNEQFF.

This chain joins TRBV20-1 and TRBJ1-6; 7 nucleotides align to TRBD1. Germline CDR1 reads DFQATT; CDR2 reads SNEGSKA (reference sequence). V shed 7 bases, J shed 6 bases, and the junction held 12 bases outside the gene matches. This CDR3 spans 15 amino acids. This chain's CDR3 is CSVGTVSSVNSPLHF. The CDR3 DNA reads TGCAGTGTTGGGACAGTATCAAGCGTTAATTCACCCCTCCACTTT.

This chain joins TRBV13 and TRBJ1-1, with 10 positions matching TRBD1. V trimming: 5 bases; J trimming: 1 base; junction bases outside the gene matches: 13. The CDR3 is 18 amino acids. Germline values: CDR1 PRHDT, CDR2 FYEKMQ (reference sequence). The CDR3 is CASSPRQGAFRRNTEAFF. The CDR3 DNA is TGTGCCAGCAGCCCCAGACAGGGGGCGTTCCGCAGGAACACTGAAGCTTTCTTT.